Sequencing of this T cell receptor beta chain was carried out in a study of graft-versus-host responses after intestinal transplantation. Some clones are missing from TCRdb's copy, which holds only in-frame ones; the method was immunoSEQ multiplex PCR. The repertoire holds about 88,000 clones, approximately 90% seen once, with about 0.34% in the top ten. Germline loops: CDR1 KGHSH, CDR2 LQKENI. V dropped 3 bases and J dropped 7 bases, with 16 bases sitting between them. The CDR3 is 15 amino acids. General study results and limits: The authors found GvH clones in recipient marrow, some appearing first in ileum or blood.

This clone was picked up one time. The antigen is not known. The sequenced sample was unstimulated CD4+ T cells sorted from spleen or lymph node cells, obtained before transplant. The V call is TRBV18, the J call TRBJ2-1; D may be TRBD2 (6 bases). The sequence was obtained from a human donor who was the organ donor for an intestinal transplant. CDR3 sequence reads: CASSPSRDSINEQFF. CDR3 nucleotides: TGTGCCAGCTCACCGTCCCGGGACTCCATTAATGAGCAGTTCTTC.